Sequencing of this T cell receptor beta chain was carried out in a study of T cells in Graves' hyperthyroidism and ophthalmopathy. The study enrolled patients aged 18 to 65 with newly diagnosed hyperthyroidism of under 2 months' duration. Germline V CDR1 and CDR2: SGHTA, FQGTGA. Germline trimming cut 8 bases from V and 4 bases from J; bases unmatched to any gene: 12. This CDR3 is built from 15 residues. Ten or more counts support this clonotype. The antigen remains undetermined. Researchers took RNA transcripts and amplified the TCR beta CDR3 regions from them. First-round RT-PCR of the TCR CDR3 relied on the HTBI primer set. Using its own MiXCR run on the multiplex PCR reads, TCRdb lists one record per CDR3 protein. The data hold around 280,000 distinct CDR3 sequences, with 13% observed a single time. General observations from the study: By a 13 V-J model, ophthalmopathy was set apart from stable hyperthyroidism.

The sequenced sample consisted of blood. The sequence was obtained from a woman in her thirties with Graves' hyperthyroidism that later progressed to Graves' ophthalmopathy. The J gene is TRBJ2-3, the V gene TRBV7-3, with 7 bases fitting TRBD1. The CDR3 DNA follows: TGTGCCAGCCTAGGGCGGACAGGCCCCCCAGATACGCAGTATTTT. The encoded protein is CASLGRTGPPDTQYF.